The 30 T cell receptor beta chains below were found in one sample sequenced in a study of shared clonotypes between healthy human individuals. Only in-frame clones appear in the TCRdb table, and some are missing; sequencing was by immunoSEQ multiplex PCR. Here the sample spans some 2,400,000 clones, roughly 95% being singletons. Specimen: naive CD4+ T cells sorted from blood. This sample's subset: CD45RA+ positively selected. These receptors were taken from a man aged 18 to 29 in good health.

A word on this clone: Other nucleotide sequences in the sample specify the same CDR3. The CDR3 is CASSLGDSYEQYF. DNA for the CDR3: TGTGCCAGCAGCTTGGGAGACAGCTACGAGCAGTACTTC. V is TRBV11-2 and J is TRBJ2-7; perhaps D is TRBD1 or TRBD2 (5 bases each). Trimming shortened V by 3 bases and J by 3 bases, and 9 bases separated the two germline ends. The CDR3 spans 13 residues. CDR1 is SGHAT, CDR2 FQNNGV, per germline.

A remark on this clone: Other DNA sequences in this sample translate to the same CDR3. V gene TRBV30 combines with J gene TRBJ2-7; TRBD2 aligns across 11 bases. The CDR3 spans 13 residues. Germline values: CDR1 GTSNPN, CDR2 SVGIG (reference sequence). With V trimmed by 5 bases and J by 2 bases, 2 bases remained unmatched. This chain's CDR3 is CAWGSGGAYEQYF. DNA of the CDR3: TGTGCCTGGGGTAGCGGGGGGGCCTACGAGCAGTACTTC.

V and J are TRBV10-3 and TRBJ2-7; TRBD2 matches 8 bases. CDR1 ENHRY and CDR2 SYGVKD come from the germline V gene. With 0 bases clipped from V and 3 bases from J, the junction kept 7 bases outside the gene matches. The length of the CDR3 is 16 residues. CDR3 residues: CAISESVVAGLYEQYF. The CDR3 nucleotides read TGTGCCATCAGTGAGTCTGTAGTAGCGGGACTCTACGAGCAGTACTTC.

The chain has TRBV4-1 and TRBJ2-7, with 7 bases aligning to TRBD2. V shed 4 bases, J shed 0 bases, and the junction held 6 bases outside the gene matches. This CDR3 region has 15 residues. Germline V gives CDR1 MGHRA, CDR2 YSYEKL. The chain's CDR3 is CASSRTSSSSYEQYF. The CDR3 DNA follows: TGCGCCAGCAGCCGGACTAGTTCCAGCTCCTACGAGCAGTACTTC.

CDR3 DNA sequence: TGTGCCAGCTCACCAGGGGGGCCTCGCGAGCAGTACTTC. As protein: CASSPGGPREQYF. The rearrangement joins TRBV18 to TRBJ2-7; the D call may be TRBD1 or TRBD2 (6 bases each). Germline V CDR1 and CDR2: KGHSH, LQKENI. This CDR3 spans 13 amino acids. Deletions cut 2 bases from V and 6 bases from J, with 11 bases between.

The rearrangement joins TRBV18 to TRBJ2-3; 9 positions match TRBD2. Germline lookup yields CDR1 KGHSH and CDR2 LQKENI. The CDR3 is 16 residues long. The ends lost 3 bases at V and 3 bases at J; junction bases unmatched: 7. Here the CDR3 reads CASSPLHAGGTDTQYF. The CDR3 region has the DNA TGTGCCAGCTCACCCCTCCATGCGGGAGGGACAGATACGCAGTATTTT.

The rearrangement joins TRBV28 to TRBJ1-2; TRBD1 aligns across 9 bases. Unmatched junction bases numbered 12, after V lost 3 bases and J lost 7 bases. Germline V gene data show CDR1 as MDHEN and CDR2 as SYDVKM. The CDR3 totals 16 residues. The CDR3 region is CASSFGVVGQGFGYTF. The CDR3 bases are TGTGCCAGCAGTTTCGGTGTCGTAGGACAGGGGTTTGGCTACACCTTC.

The rearrangement uses TRBV30 and TRBJ2-3; 8 bases agree with TRBD2. V dropped 8 bases and J dropped 2; count of bases not matched to a gene: 21. Looked up from germline, CDR1 is GTSNPN and CDR2 is SVGIG (reference sequence). The CDR3 is 18 residues long. This CDR3 is CAISKASGLALYTDTQYF. For the CDR3, the DNA is TGTGCCATTTCCAAGGCTAGCGGGCTTGCTTTATACACAGATACGCAGTATTTT.

The chain is built from TRBV2 and TRBJ2-4; TRBD1 matches at 8 bases. Trimming took 1 base from V and 0 from J; bases not matched to a gene: 2. Germline V gene lookup returns CDR1 SNHLY and CDR2 FYNNEI. The CDR3 has 16 residues. The CDR3 sequence: CASSEGTGPAKNIQYF. The DNA for the CDR3 is TGTGCCAGCAGTGAAGGGACAGGGCCAGCCAAAAACATTCAGTACTTC.

The V gene is TRBV27, the J gene TRBJ1-2; D perhaps matches TRBD1 (6 bases). V was shortened by 5 bases and J by 7 bases, with 14 bases between the two germline ends. Germline lookup yields CDR1 MNHEY and CDR2 SMNVEV (reference sequence). This CDR3 spans 13 amino acids. CDR3: CASSNQGRGGYTF. The CDR3 nucleotides are TGTGCCAGCAGTAATCAGGGCAGGGGTGGCTACACCTTC.

The chain recombines TRBV19 with TRBJ1-6, with a tentative D call TRBD1 (6 bases). V lost 5 bases to trimming and J lost 6 bases, with 14 bases between them. The germline V gene encodes CDR1 LNHDA and CDR2 SQIVND (reference sequence). The CDR3 consists of 15 residues. The CDR3 sequence: CASSPPGQINSPLHF. The CDR3 nucleotides read TGTGCCAGTAGTCCGCCGGGACAAATTAATTCACCCCTCCACTTT. Using reference TRBV19 and TRBJ1-6 for the parts outside the CDR3, the full variable domain is DGGITQSPKYLFRKEGQNVTLSCEQNLNHDAMYWYRQDPGQGLRLIYYSQIVNDFQKGDIAEGYSVSREKKESFPLTVTSAQKNPTAFYLCASSPPGQINSPLHFGNGTRLTVT.

The rearrangement joins TRBV11-1 to TRBJ2-1, with D possibly matching TRBD1 (6 bases). The V gene lost 7 bases and the J gene lost 5 bases, with 18 bases spanning the gap. Germline assignment: CDR1 SGHAT and CDR2 FQDESV (reference sequence). The CDR3 extends over 15 amino acids. CDR3 residues: CASTDNRDTHNEQFF. CDR3 nucleotide sequence: TGTGCCAGCACCGATAACAGGGATACCCACAATGAGCAGTTCTTC.

This clone was observed a single time. Other DNA sequences from this sample encode an identical CDR3 as well. This chain links TRBV5-1 with TRBJ2-3, with 9 bases identical to TRBD2. J was trimmed by 3 bases and V by 0 bases; bases with no gene match: 5. The CDR3 spans 16 residues. Germline CDR1 reads SGHRS; CDR2 reads YFSETQ. CDR3 protein: CASSLETSGVTDTQYF. In DNA, the CDR3 is TGCGCCAGCAGCTTGGAGACTAGCGGAGTTACAGATACGCAGTATTTT.

The chain couples TRBV5-1 to TRBJ2-1; 9 nucleotides match TRBD2. In germline, CDR1 is SGHRS, CDR2 YFSETQ. This CDR3 is built from 15 residues. The J segment lost 7 bases and the V segment lost 6 bases, leaving 11 bases of the junction unmatched. The CDR3 sequence: CASTMIAGGHNEQFF. CDR3 coding DNA: TGCGCCAGCACCATGATTGCGGGGGGGCATAATGAGCAGTTCTTC.

Points on this clone: The same CDR3 is also encoded by other DNA sequences in this sample. This sequence joins TRBV7-2 and TRBJ2-1, with D unresolved. The CDR3 totals 12 residues. V lost 3 bases to trimming and J lost 4 bases, with 4 bases between them. Germline loops: CDR1 SGHTA, CDR2 FQGNSA. CDR3 bases: TGTGCCAGCAGCTTGAGATACAATGAGCAGTTCTTC. It is translated as CASSLRYNEQFF.

The gene calls are TRBV5-1 and TRBJ2-4, with a possible D match to TRBD1 (5 bases). This CDR3 spans 16 amino acids. Trimming stripped 4 bases from V and 3 bases from J, with 17 bases between. CDR1 SGHRS and CDR2 YFSETQ come from the germline V gene. The CDR3 loop is CASSPDIMAGKNIQYF. CDR3 bases: TGCGCCAGCAGCCCGGACATCATGGCTGGCAAAAACATTCAGTACTTC.

The chain joins TRBV10-1 to TRBJ2-3; TRBD1 is a possible D gene (5 bases). The CDR3 is 16 amino acids. The germline V gene encodes CDR1 WNHNN and CDR2 SYGVQD (reference sequence). The V end lost 1 base, the J end lost 0 bases, and 11 bases lay between the germline ends. CDR3 protein: CASSEFRVHSTDTQYF. The CDR3 nucleotides are TGCGCCAGCAGTGAGTTCAGGGTCCATAGCACAGATACGCAGTATTTT.

To note about this clone: The sample has other DNA sequences that encode this CDR3 too. The chain couples TRBV9 to TRBJ2-5; D not resolved. CDR3 length: 13 residues. CDR1 is SGDLS, CDR2 YYNGEE, per germline. Trimming removed 3 bases from V and 1 base from J, with 7 bases in between. This chain's CDR3 is CASSGGVQETQYF. CDR3 DNA sequence: TGTGCCAGCAGCGGCGGAGTCCAAGAGACCCAGTACTTC.

This rearrangement joins TRBV5-4 to TRBJ2-5; the D call may be TRBD1 or TRBD2 (6 bases each). Trimming cost V 0 bases and J 7 bases, with 22 bases left between them. The CDR3 loop spans 17 amino acids. Germline V lookup: CDR1 SGHNT, CDR2 YYREEE (reference sequence). The CDR3 loop reads CASSLVIGERGAGTQYF. CDR3 nucleotide sequence: TGTGCCAGCAGCTTGGTAATTGGCGAAAGGGGGGCTGGGACCCAGTACTTC.

The chain couples TRBV6-1 to TRBJ2-7, with unresolved D. V lost 2 bases, J lost 0 bases, and 11 bases lay in between. Per germline, CDR1 MNHNS and CDR2 SASEGT. CDR3 length: 15 residues. The CDR3 DNA is TGTGCCAGCAGTGAAAGTACAGCCATCTCCTACGAGCAGTACTTC. Translation: CASSESTAISYEQYF.

This chain connects TRBV1 to TRBJ2-1; TRBD2, the table's D call, was not compared with the DNA. TRBV1 constitutes a pseudogene. The CDR3 is made up of 14 amino acids. CDR3 sequence: CTSSLGGRCNEQFF. The CDR3 nucleotides read TGCACCAGCAGCCTCGGGGGGCGCTGCAATGAGCAGTTCTTC.

The rearrangement joins TRBV5-1 to TRBJ1-1; TRBD1 might be the D (6 bases). The germline gives CDR1 SGHRS, CDR2 YFSETQ. V was trimmed by 0 bases and J by 11 bases, leaving 14 bases between them. This CDR3 spans 13 amino acids. The CDR3 bases are TGCGCCAGCAGCTTGGAGGGGACAACCGGGGCTTTCTTT. It translates to CASSLEGTTGAFF. The entire variable domain, with the rest obtained from reference TRBV5-1 and TRBJ1-1, is as follows: KAGVTQTPRYLIKTRGQQVTLSCSPISGHRSVSWYQQTPGQGLQFLFEYFSETQRNKGNFPGRFSGRQFSNSRSEMNVSTLELGDSALYLCASSLEGTTGAFFGQGTRLTVV.

V usage is TRBV10-3 and J usage is TRBJ2-2, with 11 bases lining up with TRBD1. V trimming: 3 bases; J trimming: 4 bases; junction bases outside the gene matches: 4. CDR3 size: 16 residues. From germline, CDR1 is ENHRY and CDR2 SYGVKD. The CDR3 loop reads CAISDAGTGGTGELFF. CDR3 nucleotide sequence: TGTGCCATCAGTGATGCCGGGACAGGGGGCACCGGGGAGCTGTTTTTT.

A single count supports this clone. Other DNA sequences of this sample code for an identical CDR3. The J gene is TRBJ1-5, the V gene TRBV4-1; possible D gene TRBD1, 6 bases. The CDR3 runs to 14 residues. The V and J ends lost 1 base and 4 bases respectively, with 8 bases between them. Germline CDR1 is MGHRA and CDR2 is YSYEKL. Here the CDR3 reads CASSQVGGNQPQHF. The CDR3 coding sequence is TGCGCCAGCAGCCAAGTAGGGGGGAATCAGCCCCAGCATTTT.

This chain links TRBV27 with TRBJ1-1; 8 positions agree with TRBD1. The V gene end was trimmed by 7 bases and the J gene end by 1 base; junction bases not matched to a gene: 5. The CDR3 spans 14 residues. In germline, CDR1 is MNHEY, CDR2 SMNVEV (reference sequence). As DNA, the CDR3 is TGTGCCAGCACCATGACAGGGGCGAACACTGAAGCTTTCTTT. Protein product: CASTMTGANTEAFF.

The rearrangement joins TRBV4-3 to TRBJ2-7; 9 bases fit TRBD2. J gave up 1 base and V 3 bases, and 7 bases lay outside the gene matches. CDR3 length equals 16 residues. CDR1 and CDR2 (germline): LGHNA, YSLEER. The CDR3 here is CASSQGRGGGSYEQYF. The DNA of the CDR3 is TGCGCCAGCAGCCAGGGTCGCGGGGGGGGTTCCTACGAGCAGTACTTC.

This chain uses TRBV19 with TRBJ1-5; D is perhaps TRBD1 (5 bases). V lost 6 bases, J lost 7 bases, and 16 bases lay in between. The length of the CDR3 is 14 residues. The germline CDR1 and CDR2 sequences are LNHDA and SQIVND (reference sequence). The chain's CDR3 is CASRETVPGQPQHF. The CDR3 coding sequence is TGTGCCAGTAGGGAGACAGTTCCCGGACAGCCCCAGCATTTT.

The rearrangement links TRBV27 to TRBJ2-7; D gene ambiguous. This CDR3 has 14 residues. Germline V gene lookup returns CDR1 MNHEY and CDR2 SMNVEV (reference sequence). V dropped 3 bases and J dropped 2 bases, with 11 bases sitting between them. The CDR3 reads CASSLSDGPYEQYF. For the CDR3, the DNA is TGTGCCAGCAGTTTGTCCGATGGACCCTACGAGCAGTACTTC.

This chain connects TRBV11-2 to TRBJ1-6; D might be TRBD1 (6 bases). This CDR3 is built from 14 residues. The V gene's germline CDR1 is SGHAT and CDR2 FQNNGV. The V and J ends lost 1 base and 9 bases respectively, with 10 bases between them. The CDR3 coding sequence is TGTGCCAGCAGCTTAGGTACAGGGCCTTCACCCCTCCACTTT. It is translated as CASSLGTGPSPLHF. The full variable domain, completed using reference TRBV11-2 and TRBJ1-6, is EAGVAQSPRYKIIEKRQSVAFWCNPISGHATLYWYQQILGQGPKLLIQFQNNGVVDDSQLPKDRFSAERLKGVDSTLKIQPAKLEDSAVYLCASSLGTGPSPLHFGNGTRLTVT.

As concerns this clone: The same CDR3 can be traced to other DNA sequences in this sample. The rearrangement uses TRBV30 and TRBJ1-5; D uncertain. CDR1 and CDR2 (germline): GTSNPN, SVGIG (reference sequence). Deletions cut 0 bases from V and 4 bases from J, with 7 bases between. The CDR3 loop spans 13 amino acids. The CDR3 nucleotides read TGTGCCTGGAGTGTGGTGAGAAATCAGCCCCAGCATTTT. It translates to CAWSVVRNQPQHF.